One and the same sample provided the 3 T cell receptor beta chains below, sequenced in a study of identical twins. TCRdb recomputed calls from the 5' RACE reads with MiXCR, one row per CDR3 protein. Altogether 240,000 or so distinct CDR3 sequences are present, about 11% being singletons, with the ten largest covering over 8%. The sample was memory T cells sorted from blood. The source is a man aged 45-65 years in good health.

This clonotype was seen repeatedly, ten times or more. The CDR3 sequence is CASSQDPLRQGGQPQHF. In nucleotides, the CDR3 is TGCGCCAGCAGCCAAGACCCCTTAAGACAGGGCGGTCAGCCCCAGCATTTT. The chain combines TRBV4-1 with TRBJ1-5, with 7 bases identical to TRBD1. Per germline, CDR1 MGHRA and CDR2 YSYEKL. Trimming removed 0 bases from V and 6 bases from J; junction bases left unmatched: 11. The CDR3 runs to 17 residues.

This clonotype has only a few counts. This rearrangement joins TRBV11-2 to TRBJ2-1, with D perhaps matching TRBD2 (6 bases). Germline CDR1 SGHAT, CDR2 FQNNGV. V shed 3 bases and J shed 1 base, with 16 bases lying between them. The CDR3 length is 17 residues. CDR3 amino acids: CASSFSIRGTSYNEQFF. The CDR3, as DNA: TGTGCCAGCAGCTTTAGCATTCGGGGGACGTCCTACAATGAGCAGTTCTTC.

This clonotype was seen only a few times. This sequence joins TRBV20-1 and TRBJ2-2, with 8 bases matching TRBD1. Germline-derived CDR1 and CDR2 are DFQATT and SNEGSKA (reference sequence). The CDR3 runs 17 residues. Trimming at V came to 5 bases and at J to 1 base, leaving 12 bases not matched to a gene. CDR3 loop: CSAVGEGDRMNTGELFF. The CDR3 region has the DNA TGCAGTGCTGTGGGGGAAGGGGACAGGATGAACACCGGGGAGCTGTTTTTT.